The 24 T cell receptor beta chains below come from one sample, sequenced in a study of coeliac disease. Data came from immunoSEQ multiplex PCR; TCRdb stores just in-frame clones and leaves some out. The repertoire has a few thousand clones, roughly 64% of them found once; the top ten carry roughly 25%. Sequences were obtained from lymphocytes from the gut lamina propria. These receptors all come from a woman aged 25 to 39 without celiac disease.

J is TRBJ1-5 and V is TRBV7-2; D unresolved. The CDR3 is made up of 16 amino acids. The ends were cut back, 5 bases at V and 1 base at J, with 15 bases in the middle. Per germline, CDR1 SGHTA and CDR2 FQGNSA. The CDR3 DNA reads TGTGCCAGCAGCCCTAGCGTGACATTGAGCAATCAGCCCCAGCATTTT. Translated, it gives CASSPSVTLSNQPQHF.

The chain has TRBV5-8 and TRBJ2-1; 13 nucleotides match TRBD2. CDR3 length: 16 amino acids. Germline assignment: CDR1 SGHTS and CDR2 YDEGEE. Losses at the gene ends were 3 bases for V and 9 bases for J; bases not matched to a gene: 9. The CDR3 is CASSSAGTSGEGEQFF. CDR3 nucleotides: TGTGCCAGCAGCTCCGCCGGGACTAGCGGGGAGGGTGAGCAGTTCTTC.

CDR3 nucleotide sequence: TGTGCCAGCTCACTGCAGGGGGCGCGGACTGAAGCTTTCTTT. Translating gives CASSLQGARTEAFF. V gene TRBV18 combines with J gene TRBJ1-1; 8 nucleotides line up with TRBD1. CDR1 is KGHSH and CDR2 is LQKENI in the germline V gene. V was clipped by 4 bases and J by 5 bases; unmatched bases: 6. The CDR3 has 14 residues.

The chain links TRBV30 to TRBJ2-1; 7 bases align to TRBD2. Germline values: CDR1 GTSNPN, CDR2 SVGIG (reference sequence). The CDR3 length is 14 residues. V lost 4 bases to trimming and J lost 2 bases; unmatched junction nucleotides: 5. CDR3 protein: CAWNRAGAYNEQFF. CDR3 nucleotide sequence: TGTGCCTGGAATCGGGCGGGGGCCTACAATGAGCAGTTCTTC. The variable domain in full, with the rest retrieved from reference TRBV30 and TRBJ2-1, is SQTIHQWPATLVQPVGSPLSLECTVEGTSNPNLYWYRQAAGRGLQLLFYSVGIGQISSEVPQNLSASRPQDRQFILSSKKLLLSDSGFYLCAWNRAGAYNEQFFGPGTRLTVL.

The V and J genes are TRBV2 and TRBJ2-1, with TRBD2 matching over 9 bases. From germline, CDR1 is SNHLY and CDR2 FYNNEI. CDR3 length equals 15 residues. The V segment lost 2 bases and the J segment 5 bases; nucleotides outside the gene matches: 4. CDR3 sequence: CASSELAGSDNEQFF. In DNA form, the CDR3 reads TGTGCCAGCAGTGAACTAGCGGGGTCTGACAATGAGCAGTTCTTC.

In this sample, this clone turned up a few times. The chain is built from TRBV2 and TRBJ2-3, with TRBD2 matching 12 bases. This CDR3 is 16 amino acids long. With V trimmed by 7 bases and J by 3 bases, 8 bases remained unmatched. CDR1 is SNHLY, CDR2 FYNNEI, per germline. In DNA form, the CDR3 reads TGTGCCAGCACCCGACTAGCGGGGGATAGGACAGATACGCAGTATTTT. It translates to CASTRLAGDRTDTQYF.

The chain links TRBV30 to TRBJ1-2, with 9 nucleotides matching TRBD1. The length of the CDR3 is 17 residues. Germline values: CDR1 GTSNPN, CDR2 SVGIG (reference sequence). Trimming removed 4 bases from V and 5 bases from J; junction bases left unmatched: 17. CDR3 sequence reads: CAWIILGQGFEIYGYTF. CDR3 in DNA: TGTGCCTGGATCATTCTGGGACAGGGATTTGAAATATATGGCTACACCTTC.

The gene calls are TRBV11-2 and TRBJ1-5; TRBD1 is a possible D gene (6 bases). Trimming stripped 1 base from V and 7 bases from J, with 11 bases between. This CDR3 has 14 amino acids. Germline V gene lookup returns CDR1 SGHAT and CDR2 FQNNGV. DNA for the CDR3: TGTGCCAGCAGCTTAGCGGGGGGGCTCCAGCCCCAGCATTTT. Translation gives CASSLAGGLQPQHF.

Regarding this clone: The junction departs from germline at one end; a sequencing error may be responsible. The chain combines TRBV7-7 with TRBJ2-7; D may be TRBD2 (7 bases). The length of the CDR3 is 13 residues. Per germline, CDR1 SSHAT and CDR2 FNYEAQ (reference sequence). For the CDR3, the DNA is TGTGCTAGCAGCGCGGCGGGGGCGCGCGAGCAGTACTTC. Protein product: CASSAAGAREQYF.

This clone has a single count. This chain joins TRBV5-1 and TRBJ2-2, with TRBD2 identical over 12 bases. J lost 4 bases, V lost 4 bases, and 14 bases had no gene match. There are 19 residues in the CDR3. Per the germline V gene, CDR1 is SGHRS and CDR2 is YFSETQ. CDR3 amino acids: CASSRTLASGGAVTGELFF. The CDR3 DNA sequence: TGCGCCAGCAGCCGCACCCTGGCTAGCGGGGGGGCAGTCACCGGGGAGCTGTTTTTT.

The V call is TRBV5-6, the J call TRBJ1-5; weak D call: TRBD1 (6 bases). Germline-derived CDR1 and CDR2 are SGHDT and YYEEEE. Trimming took 1 base from V and 11 from J, leaving 16 bases between them. CDR3 length: 14 residues. CDR3 protein: CASSLFGHDRSQHF. In nucleotides, the CDR3 is TGTGCCAGCAGCTTGTTTGGCCACGACAGGTCCCAGCATTTT.

This clone occurred a few times. The rearrangement uses TRBV5-4 and TRBJ1-1, with D possibly matching TRBD1 (5 bases). The V end was cut by 4 bases, the J end by 1 base, with 11 bases between. The CDR3 extends over 14 amino acids. Germline assignment: CDR1 SGHNT and CDR2 YYREEE (reference sequence). The DNA for the CDR3 is TGTGCCAGCAGCCGGGTTGACAGGAACACTGAAGCTTTCTTT. Translation: CASSRVDRNTEAFF.

This clone was detected only once. The chain joins TRBV6-6 to TRBJ2-7, with 9 nucleotides matching TRBD1. J was trimmed by 7 bases and V by 2 bases; bases with no gene match: 12. There are 16 residues in the CDR3. Germline-derived CDR1 and CDR2 are MNHNY and SVGAGI (reference sequence). CDR3 protein: CASSYPSGTGKEEQYF. In nucleotides, the CDR3 is TGTGCCAGCAGTTACCCATCCGGGACAGGGAAAGAGGAGCAGTACTTC.

V gene TRBV28 combines with J gene TRBJ2-5, with TRBD2 identical over 13 bases. Germline CDR1 is MDHEN and CDR2 is SYDVKM. The CDR3 has 16 residues. V lost 4 bases to trimming and J lost 2 bases; unmatched junction nucleotides: 4. The DNA for the CDR3 is TGTGCCAGCAGTTGGGGACTAGCGGGATTTCAAGAGACCCAGTACTTC. Translated: CASSWGLAGFQETQYF.

This clone has only one observation. The chain uses TRBV2 and TRBJ2-5; 8 positions agree with TRBD2. V trimming: 4 bases; J trimming: 5 bases; junction bases outside the gene matches: 6. Germline CDR1 is SNHLY and CDR2 is FYNNEI. This CDR3 comprises 14 residues. CDR3 residues: CASSVNGGVETQYF. CDR3 in DNA: TGTGCCAGCAGTGTCAACGGGGGGGTTGAGACCCAGTACTTC.

Only a few counts were recorded for this clone. The genes are TRBV2 and TRBJ2-3; 7 bases map to TRBD2. With V trimmed by 1 base and J by 3 bases, 10 bases remained unmatched. There are 17 residues in the CDR3. Germline CDR1 and CDR2: SNHLY and FYNNEI. CDR3 residues: CASSEGSGAGQTDTQYF. The DNA for the CDR3 is TGTGCCAGCAGTGAAGGGTCTGGAGCGGGGCAAACAGATACGCAGTATTTT. Full variable domain (outside the CDR3, taken from reference TRBV2 and TRBJ2-3): EPEVTQTPSHQVTQMGQEVILRCVPISNHLYFYWYRQILGQKVEFLVSFYNNEISEKSEIFDDQFSVERPDGSNFTLKIRSTKLEDSAMYFCASSEGSGAGQTDTQYFGPGTRLTVL.

The J gene is TRBJ1-4, the V gene TRBV2; 8 bases fit TRBD1. This CDR3 is built from 15 residues. The V gene's germline CDR1 is SNHLY and CDR2 FYNNEI. V lost 7 bases, J lost 5 bases, and 9 bases stayed unmatched. The CDR3 sequence is CASNTRTGTNEKLFF. The DNA of the CDR3 is TGTGCCAGCAATACGAGGACAGGGACCAATGAAAAACTGTTTTTT.

The chain is built from TRBV21-1 and TRBJ2-1; no check of the table's D call, TRBD1, against the DNA was made. TRBV21-1 is a pseudogene locus. This CDR3 contains 14 residues. CDR3 DNA: TGTGCCAGCATTGGGACAGGGGGGCGCAATGAGCAGTTCTTC. Amino acid sequence: CASIGTGGRNEQFF.

This chain connects TRBV5-6 to TRBJ2-1, with D possibly matching TRBD2 (6 bases). CDR3 length: 15 amino acids. V dropped 5 bases and J dropped 4 bases, with 16 bases sitting between them. CDR1 is SGHDT, CDR2 YYEEEE, per germline. The CDR3 loop is CASRGLSGDYNEQFF. The CDR3 DNA reads TGTGCCAGCAGGGGGTTGTCGGGAGATTACAATGAGCAGTTCTTC.

The chain is built from TRBV11-2 and TRBJ2-5, with a possible D match to TRBD1 (6 bases). CDR1 and CDR2 (germline): SGHAT, FQNNGV. V was clipped by 3 bases and J by 4 bases, with 12 bases between them. The CDR3 runs 14 residues. Here the CDR3 reads CASSLSTGGETQYF. Here the CDR3 DNA reads TGTGCCAGCAGCTTGTCGACAGGCGGAGAGACCCAGTACTTC.

This chain uses TRBV5-5 with TRBJ2-7, with 11 bases lining up with TRBD2. Trimming took 1 base from V and 7 from J; bases not matched to a gene: 4. Germline CDR1 reads SGHKS; CDR2 reads YYEKEE (reference sequence). This CDR3 spans 14 amino acids. CDR3 sequence: CASSLRGTSGEQYF. The CDR3 region has the DNA TGTGCCAGCAGCTTGCGGGGGACTAGCGGAGAGCAGTACTTC.

V gene TRBV29-1 combines with J gene TRBJ2-6, with TRBD2 as a possible D gene (5 bases). V lost 5 bases, J lost 5 bases, and 25 bases lay in between. From germline, CDR1 is SQVTM and CDR2 ANQGSEA. The CDR3 is made up of 18 amino acids. CDR3 residues: CSVKLLLGIQSRANVLTF. The DNA for the CDR3 is TGCAGCGTTAAGCTATTACTAGGCATACAAAGTCGGGCCAACGTCCTGACTTTC.

This chain joins TRBV11-3 and TRBJ1-3; 9 bases match TRBD1. CDR3 size: 15 residues. The V and J ends lost 5 bases and 7 bases, in that order; junction bases with no gene match: 9. CDR1 SGHNT and CDR2 YENEEA come from the germline V gene. The CDR3 sequence: CASSAGTGIWNTIYF. The CDR3 DNA is TGTGCCAGCAGCGCCGGGACAGGGATTTGGAACACCATATATTTT.

This clone was picked up a small number of times. The J gene is TRBJ1-5, the V gene TRBV18, with 7 bases matching TRBD1. Germline V gives CDR1 KGHSH, CDR2 LQKENI. The CDR3 covers 14 residues. The ends lost 3 bases at V and 4 bases at J; junction bases unmatched: 3. The chain's CDR3 is CASSPGTANQPQHF. In nucleotides, the CDR3 is TGTGCCAGCTCACCCGGGACAGCTAATCAGCCCCAGCATTTT. The complete variable domain, with remaining parts taken from reference TRBV18 and TRBJ1-5, reads NAGVMQNPRHLVRRRGQEARLRCSPMKGHSHVYWYRQLPEEGLKFMVYLQKENIIDESGMPKERFSAEFPKEGPSILRIQQVVRGDSAAYFCASSPGTANQPQHFGDGTRLSIL.